This passage covers 17 T cell receptor beta chains from one sample sequenced in a study of T cell responses to AZD1222 COVID-19 vaccine. Sequencing was performed with immunoSEQ multiplex PCR; in TCRdb, only in-frame clones are kept and a portion is missing. The data show fewer than 250,000 clones, with roughly 92% seen just once and 1% to 1.5% held by the top ten. The source was peripheral blood, collected on day 0 of AZD1222 vaccination. The receptors stem from an adult in good health.

The chain is built from TRBV28 and TRBJ1-1, with D possibly TRBD1 on 6 matching bases. From germline, CDR1 is MDHEN and CDR2 SYDVKM. There are 15 residues in the CDR3. The V end lost 1 base, the J end lost 5 bases, and 14 bases lay between the germline ends. The CDR3 DNA sequence: TGTGCCAGCAGTTTATACGGGGGGCCGGGAACTGAAGCTTTCTTT. This sequence encodes CASSLYGGPGTEAFF. The whole variable domain, remainder taken from reference TRBV28 and TRBJ1-1, is DVKVTQSSRYLVKRTGEKVFLECVQDMDHENMFWYRQDPGLGLRLIYFSYDVKMKEKGDIPEGYSVSREKKERFSLILESASTNQTSMYLCASSLYGGPGTEAFFGQGTRLTVV.

The chain uses TRBV7-9 and TRBJ2-7; D gene uncertain. Germline-derived CDR1 and CDR2 are SEHNR and FQNEAQ (reference sequence). CDR3 length: 12 residues. V was pared by 5 bases and J by 3 bases, with 8 bases between. The CDR3 DNA reads TGTGCCAGCAGCCGTCTAGTCTACGAGCAGTACTTC. The encoded protein is CASSRLVYEQYF.

The chain links TRBV27 to TRBJ2-3; D may be TRBD2 (5 bases). Trimming removed 5 bases at V and 4 bases at J, with 19 bases between. Looked up from germline, CDR1 is MNHEY and CDR2 is SMNVEV (reference sequence). The CDR3 consists of 16 residues. The CDR3 DNA reads as TGTGCCAGCAGTCCTCCGGACTCCCCCGGACCAGATACGCAGTATTTT. Its protein product is CASSPPDSPGPDTQYF.

The V gene is TRBV7-2, the J gene TRBJ1-2, with 8 positions matching TRBD1. The V and J ends lost 5 bases and 8 bases, in that order; junction bases with no gene match: 10. Germline lookup yields CDR1 SGHTA and CDR2 FQGNSA. CDR3 length: 14 residues. The CDR3 sequence is CASSLGTGVGGYTF. In DNA, the CDR3 is TGTGCCAGCAGCCTAGGGACAGGCGTCGGCGGCTACACCTTC.

This chain uses TRBV7-9 with TRBJ1-1, with a tentative D call TRBD1 (6 bases). Germline CDR1 reads SEHNR; CDR2 reads FQNEAQ (reference sequence). V lost 1 base, J lost 4 bases, and 13 bases lay in between. The CDR3 covers 15 residues. CDR3 residues: CASSLGGTGTTEAFF. The CDR3 DNA sequence: TGTGCCAGCAGCTTAGGGGGAACAGGGACCACTGAAGCTTTCTTT.

The chain links TRBV11-2 to TRBJ1-2; D is possibly TRBD1 (5 bases). Trimming pared 5 bases from V and 4 bases from J, leaving 11 bases between. CDR3 length: 13 residues. From germline, CDR1 is SGHAT and CDR2 FQNNGV. The CDR3 region is CASSPSGGYGYTF. The CDR3 DNA reads TGTGCCAGCAGCCCGAGCGGGGGCTATGGCTACACCTTC.

This chain joins TRBV5-8 and TRBJ2-1, with 7 bases fitting TRBD1. The CDR3 runs 16 residues. CDR1 is SGHTS and CDR2 is YDEGEE in the germline V gene. Losses at the gene ends were 6 bases for V and 2 bases for J; bases not matched to a gene: 11. CDR3 residues: CASNTPGTAPYNEQFF. The CDR3 region has the DNA TGTGCCAGCAACACCCCCGGGACAGCCCCCTACAATGAGCAGTTCTTC.

The V gene is TRBV3-1 (or the pseudogene TRBV3-2), the J gene TRBJ1-4, with a possible D match to TRBD1 (5 bases). This CDR3 region has 14 residues. CDR1 LGHDT and CDR2 YNNKEL come from the germline V gene (reference sequence). Trimming took 0 bases from V and 8 from J, leaving 10 bases between them. The CDR3 sequence is CASSQEGDSEKLFF. The DNA for the CDR3 is TGTGCCAGCAGCCAAGAAGGGGACTCGGAAAAACTGTTTTTT.

V gene TRBV7-9 combines with J gene TRBJ1-2; 9 nucleotides line up with TRBD1. CDR3 length: 16 amino acids. CDR1 is SEHNR, CDR2 FQNEAQ, per germline (reference sequence). J was trimmed by 4 bases and V by 0 bases; bases with no gene match: 6. CDR3: CASSLAGDRAPYGYTF. The CDR3 DNA is TGTGCCAGCAGCTTAGCGGGGGACAGGGCGCCCTATGGCTACACCTTC.

The chain joins TRBV3-1 (or the pseudogene TRBV3-2) to TRBJ1-2, with 10 bases identical to TRBD1. Losses at the gene ends were 0 bases for V and 1 base for J; bases not matched to a gene: 2. The CDR3 runs 16 residues. Germline CDR1 and CDR2: LGHDT and YNNKEL (reference sequence). The CDR3 region has the DNA TGTGCCAGCAGCCAAGAGACAGGGGGCAATAACTATGGCTACACCTTC. Its translation: CASSQETGGNNYGYTF.

V is TRBV7-2 and J is TRBJ2-3; TRBD1 aligns across 8 bases. CDR1 SGHTA and CDR2 FQGNSA come from the germline V gene. The junction had 18 bases not matched to a gene; V was cut back by 2 bases and J by 8 bases. The CDR3 has 18 amino acids. For the CDR3, the DNA is TGTGCCAGCAGCTTATATTTCGGGACAGGTGGTCACACGGGTACGCAGTATTTT. Translated, it gives CASSLYFGTGGHTGTQYF.

The chain has TRBV6-5 and TRBJ1-4; TRBD1 aligns across 7 bases. J lost 8 bases, V lost 0 bases, and 3 bases had no gene match. Per the germline V gene, CDR1 is MNHEY and CDR2 is SVGAGI. The CDR3 has 14 amino acids. In DNA, the CDR3 is TGTGCCAGCAGTTACTCGTCAGGGGGGGAAAAACTGTTTTTT. It specifies CASSYSSGGEKLFF.

The chain has TRBV5-1 and TRBJ1-5; D unclear. CDR1 and CDR2 from the germline V gene are SGHRS and YFSETQ. V was trimmed by 1 base and J by 2 bases, leaving 7 bases between them. The CDR3 contains 14 residues. The chain's CDR3 is CASSLIYGNQPQHF. The CDR3 DNA follows: TGCGCCAGCAGCTTGATCTATGGCAATCAGCCCCAGCATTTT.

This sequence joins TRBV9 and TRBJ2-3; 13 bases are a match to TRBD2. Per germline, CDR1 SGDLS and CDR2 YYNGEE. Unmatched junction bases numbered 8, after V lost 5 bases and J lost 5 bases. The CDR3 is made up of 16 amino acids. The CDR3 DNA is TGTGCCAGCAGTCGTGGACTAGCGGGGGCGGGAGATACGCAGTATTTT. Residues: CASSRGLAGAGDTQYF.

The chain couples TRBV7-8 to TRBJ2-3, with 12 nucleotides matching TRBD2. The CDR3 extends over 17 amino acids. Germline CDR1 is SGHVS and CDR2 is FQNEAQ. The V segment lost 2 bases and the J segment 4 bases; nucleotides outside the gene matches: 7. CDR3 sequence (DNA): TGTGCCAGCAGCTTAAGCCTAGCGGGGGGGCCGCCAGATACGCAGTATTTT. Amino acid sequence: CASSLSLAGGPPDTQYF.

CDR3 DNA: TGTGCCAGCAGCCATGGGAGGGGCTCACCCCTCCACTTT. It is translated as CASSHGRGSPLHF. The rearrangement uses TRBV3-1 (or the pseudogene TRBV3-2) and TRBJ1-6; a possible D gene is TRBD1 (5 bases). The V gene lost 3 bases and the J gene lost 10 bases, with 10 bases spanning the gap. The CDR3 runs 13 residues. The germline CDR1 and CDR2 sequences are LGHDT and YNNKEL (reference sequence).

V is TRBV30 and J is TRBJ1-3; D gene ambiguous. The CDR3 has 13 amino acids. Germline CDR1 reads GTSNPN; CDR2 reads SVGIG (reference sequence). V was clipped by 5 bases and J by 1 base, with 9 bases between them. CDR3 residues: CAWSGVSGNTIYF. CDR3 nucleotide sequence: TGTGCCTGGTCTGGGGTTTCTGGAAACACCATATATTTT.